The 23 T cell receptor beta chains listed next were all sequenced from one sample in a study of T-cell memory formation after mild COVID-19. TCRdb re-derived calls from the 5' RACE reads in MiXCR, one entry per CDR3 protein. The sample records 50,000 or so distinct CDR3 sequences, roughly 27% being singletons. The specimen was PBMCs or a T cell subset sorted from them (not recorded which). The receptors here all came from a man between 18 and 35 years old who had mild COVID-19 (a few samples of this study predate the infection). Cell type and time point are not known.

CDR3 protein: CASSQDWAPGQAYNEQFF. CDR3 DNA: TGCGCCAGCAGCCAAGATTGGGCCCCGGGACAGGCCTACAATGAGCAGTTCTTC. The chain couples TRBV4-3 to TRBJ2-1; 8 nucleotides agree with TRBD1. This CDR3 has 18 amino acids. Germline V gene data show CDR1 as LGHNA and CDR2 as YSLEER. Trimming took 0 bases from V and 2 from J; bases not matched to a gene: 9.

There are a few counts of this clonotype. The rearrangement links TRBV4-3 to TRBJ2-5; 7 nucleotides align to TRBD1. Germline V gene sequence: CDR1 LGHNA, CDR2 YSLEER. The CDR3 is 15 amino acids. V was pared by 0 bases and J by 0 bases, with 1 base of the junction left unmatched. The CDR3 here is CASSQEGTDQETQYF. CDR3 coding DNA: TGCGCCAGCAGCCAAGAGGGGACAGACCAAGAGACCCAGTACTTC.

There are a few counts of this clonotype. This chain uses TRBV4-2 with TRBJ2-3; 8 positions agree with TRBD1. The CDR3 is made up of 15 amino acids. Per the germline V gene, CDR1 is LGHNA and CDR2 is YNFKEQ. The ends lost 5 bases at V and 2 bases at J; junction bases unmatched: 6. CDR3 in amino acids: CASSSYRGDTDTQYF. CDR3 nucleotides: TGTGCCAGCAGCTCCTACAGGGGGGACACAGATACGCAGTATTTT.

This clonotype was observed a handful of times. The chain links TRBV5-6 to TRBJ2-7; D perhaps matches TRBD1 (6 bases). In germline, CDR1 is SGHDT, CDR2 YYEEEE. The CDR3 runs 13 residues. The V gene lost 6 bases and the J gene lost 3 bases, with 13 bases spanning the gap. The CDR3, as DNA: TGTGCCAGCAAGGACAGCTCCCGCTACGAGCAGTACGTC. Translating it yields CASKDSSRYEQYV.

The genes are TRBV7-9 and TRBJ2-5; unclear D gene. The CDR3 has 12 amino acids. Trimming stripped 5 bases from V and 4 bases from J, with 8 bases between. CDR1 is SEHNR, CDR2 FQNEAQ, per germline (reference sequence). The CDR3 region is CASSPYGETQYF. The CDR3 nucleotides read TGTGCCAGCAGCCCCTACGGAGAGACCCAGTACTTC.

The rearrangement links TRBV4-1 to TRBJ1-2; D gene unclear. The ends were cut back, 8 bases at V and 7 bases at J, with 23 bases in the middle. This CDR3 contains 15 residues. Per the germline V gene, CDR1 is MGHRA and CDR2 is YSYEKL. CDR3 nucleotide sequence: TGCGCCAGCCGTAATTCGCGGGCAAATCTCGGTGGCTACACCTTC. This translates into CASRNSRANLGGYTF.

The chain has TRBV20-1 and TRBJ2-2; 7 bases align to TRBD2. Trimming removed 2 bases from V and 1 base from J; junction bases left unmatched: 10. The V gene's germline CDR1 is DFQATT and CDR2 SNEGSKA (reference sequence). This CDR3 has 17 amino acids. The CDR3 loop reads CSARTSDHEQNTGELFF. CDR3 in DNA: TGCAGTGCTAGAACTAGCGATCATGAACAGAACACCGGGGAGCTGTTTTTT.

The chain carries TRBV14 and TRBJ2-2, with TRBD2 matching over 8 bases. The CDR3 totals 15 residues. Germline V gives CDR1 SGHDN, CDR2 FVKESK. The J segment lost 5 bases and the V segment lost 4 bases, leaving 6 bases of the junction unmatched. The CDR3 DNA reads TGTGCCAGCAGCCGGGTAGCGGGGTTGACCGGGGAGCTGTTTTTT. Translated: CASSRVAGLTGELFF.

This clonotype has ten or more counts. V and J are TRBV5-6 and TRBJ1-2; no definite D call. Germline V CDR1 and CDR2: SGHDT, YYEEEE. Trimming removed 0 bases at V and 7 bases at J, with 16 bases between. The CDR3 runs to 15 residues. The CDR3 spells CASSLELHFLGGYTF. Written as DNA, the CDR3 is TGTGCCAGCAGCTTGGAACTACACTTTCTGGGTGGCTACACCTTC.

This clonotype has only a few counts. The chain couples TRBV4-1 to TRBJ2-7, with D possibly TRBD2 on 6 matching bases. The CDR3 sequence is 14 residues long. V was clipped by 4 bases and J by 2 bases, with 12 bases between them. The germline CDR1 and CDR2 sequences are MGHRA and YSYEKL. CDR3 in amino acids: CASSRGTAAYEQYF. The CDR3 DNA sequence: TGCGCCAGCAGCCGCGGGACTGCGGCCTACGAGCAGTACTTC.

V gene TRBV28 combines with J gene TRBJ2-3; 8 bases are a match to TRBD2. The CDR3 has 16 amino acids. Trimming took 2 bases from V and 0 from J; bases not matched to a gene: 4. Germline values: CDR1 MDHEN, CDR2 SYDVKM. In DNA form, the CDR3 reads TGTGCCAGCAGTTTACTGGGCGGGGGGAGCACAGATACGCAGTATTTT. Residues: CASSLLGGGSTDTQYF.

This clonotype has ten or more counts. This chain joins TRBV6-5 and TRBJ2-1; no clear D. The CDR3 sequence is 15 residues long. V was shortened by 2 bases and J by 10 bases, with 18 bases between the two germline ends. Germline V lookup: CDR1 MNHEY, CDR2 SVGAGI. The CDR3 DNA reads TGTGCCAGCAGTTACCGCCAACTCCTCGGTGGGGAGCAGTTCTTC. It specifies CASSYRQLLGGEQFF.

The CDR3 bases are TGTGCCAGCAGATCCGACGAAGGACAGGGACTGCCCCTCCACTTT. Its protein product is CASRSDEGQGLPLHF. The V call is TRBV7-9, the J call TRBJ1-6, with 8 bases that match TRBD1. V lost 6 bases to trimming and J lost 13 bases; unmatched junction nucleotides: 14. Germline V gives CDR1 SEHNR, CDR2 FQNEAQ (reference sequence). The CDR3 has 15 amino acids.

The chain recombines TRBV6-5 with TRBJ2-7, with D maybe TRBD1 (5 bases). Germline V lookup: CDR1 MNHEY, CDR2 SVGAGI. The V end was cut by 2 bases, the J end by 5 bases, with 7 bases between. CDR3 length: 12 residues. In nucleotides, the CDR3 is TGTGCCAGCAGTTACAGGGGCAACGAGCAGTACTTC. Translated: CASSYRGNEQYF.

The chain links TRBV3-1 to TRBJ2-1; TRBD2 matches 12 bases. The CDR3 loop spans 16 amino acids. V was clipped by 4 bases and J by 7 bases; unmatched bases: 8. Germline CDR1 and CDR2: LGHDT and YNNKEL (reference sequence). The CDR3: CASSRLLAGGRNEQFF. The DNA of the CDR3 is TGTGCCAGCAGCCGATTACTAGCGGGGGGCCGGAATGAGCAGTTCTTC.

The chain is built from TRBV7-9 and TRBJ2-7; 9 bases fit TRBD1. CDR1 is SEHNR, CDR2 FQNEAQ, per germline (reference sequence). Germline trimming cut 8 bases from V and 2 bases from J; bases unmatched to any gene: 10. This CDR3 region has 15 residues. CDR3 region: CASRAGDRATYEQYF. The CDR3 region has the DNA TGTGCCAGCCGCGCTGGGGACAGGGCCACCTACGAGCAGTACTTC.

The chain recombines TRBV9 with TRBJ2-1; 8 bases agree with TRBD2. Trimming took 4 bases from V and 1 from J; bases not matched to a gene: 4. Germline values: CDR1 SGDLS, CDR2 YYNGEE. This CDR3 has 15 amino acids. This chain's CDR3 is CASSTGGVSYNEQFF. The DNA for the CDR3 is TGTGCCAGCAGCACCGGGGGGGTGTCCTACAATGAGCAGTTCTTC.

The V and J genes are TRBV5-6 and TRBJ2-7; tentative D call: TRBD1 (5 bases). V lost 4 bases to trimming and J lost 5 bases, with 19 bases between them. The CDR3 is 15 residues long. CDR1 and CDR2 (germline): SGHDT, YYEEEE. CDR3 residues: CASSPGPLGANEQYF. Written as DNA, the CDR3 is TGTGCCAGCAGCCCGGGTCCCCTTGGGGCCAACGAGCAGTACTTC.

The CDR3 nucleotides read TGCAGCGTTGAAGCTGGAGTCTATGGCTACACCTTC. Amino acid sequence: CSVEAGVYGYTF. This sequence joins TRBV29-1 and TRBJ1-2; no firm D call. Trimming left V 1 base short and J 4 bases short, with 7 bases between. CDR1 is SQVTM, CDR2 ANQGSEA, per germline. The CDR3 contains 12 residues. Supplemented by reference TRBV29-1 and TRBJ1-2, the full variable domain reads SAVISQKPSRDICQRGTSLTIQCQVDSQVTMMFWYRQQPGQSLTLIATANQGSEATYESGFVIDKFPISRPNLTFSTLTVSNMSPEDSSIYLCSVEAGVYGYTFGSGTRLTVV.

This clonotype occurred a few times. This sequence joins TRBV5-1 and TRBJ2-3, with 9 bases identical to TRBD2. The CDR3 consists of 15 residues. Germline CDR1 is SGHRS and CDR2 is YFSETQ. Unmatched junction bases numbered 11, after V lost 6 bases and J lost 6 bases. The CDR3 region is CASTPAGGRFDTQYF. DNA of the CDR3: TGCGCCAGCACCCCGGCGGGGGGGCGGTTCGATACGCAGTATTTT.

This clonotype was detected only a few times. The chain joins TRBV5-1 to TRBJ2-3, with TRBD2 matching over 13 bases. Germline V gives CDR1 SGHRS, CDR2 YFSETQ. Trimming removed 3 bases from V and 3 bases from J; junction bases left unmatched: 7. The CDR3 has 17 amino acids. CDR3 in amino acids: CASSWGLAGRGTDTQYF. The CDR3 DNA sequence: TGCGCCAGCAGCTGGGGACTAGCGGGGAGAGGGACAGATACGCAGTATTTT.

This clonotype was picked up a small number of times. The chain joins TRBV12-3 or TRBV12-4 to TRBJ2-4; D is undetermined. Between the trimmed V and J ends, which lost 7 bases and 7 bases, there was a span of 14 bases. The CDR3 has 13 amino acids. CDR3 nucleotides: TGTGCCAGCAACCCGGGCCTGGAGAACATTCAGTACTTC. It is translated as CASNPGLENIQYF.

The chain employs TRBV4-2 and TRBJ2-7; 8 bases match TRBD1. Losses at the gene ends were 4 bases for V and 7 bases for J; bases not matched to a gene: 6. Germline values: CDR1 LGHNA, CDR2 YNFKEQ. CDR3 length: 13 amino acids. CDR3 in amino acids: CASSLWTGNEQYF. The CDR3, as DNA: TGTGCCAGCAGCCTCTGGACAGGGAATGAGCAGTACTTC.